This is a list of T cell receptor beta chains from one sample in a study of blood T cell repertoires in COVID-19. Method: immunoSEQ multiplex PCR; TCRdb's copy keeps in-frame clones and lacks some. The sample consists of more than 150,000 clones, about 86% of them appearing once. The material sequenced was peripheral blood. These receptors were obtained from a man aged 50-60 years with active or convalescent COVID-19. Each CDR3 is given with its conserved first and last residue. Fields, in order: clone size, V gene, J gene, D gene, CDR3 DNA, CDR3 protein. A D gene is named only where the DNA matches it firmly. Size values are once, few and many counts, or a class for expanded clones, and some rows have none.

-	TRBV5-8	TRBJ1-1	TRBD1	TGTGCCAGCAGCTTGGCGGTGGGGACAGGGGGTACTGAAGCTTTCTTT	CASSLAVGTGGTEAFF
once	TRBV5-6	TRBJ1-6	-	TGTGCCAGCAGTTCCCAGGGTTATAGGGATTCACCCCTCCACTTT	CASSSQGYRDSPLHF
-	TRBV7-9	TRBJ1-3	-	TGTGCCAGCAGCTTAGCGGTAGGAGCCTCTGGAAACACCATATATTTT	CASSLAVGASGNTIYF
-	TRBV6-6	TRBJ2-4	TRBD2	TGTGCCAGCAGTCCCATAGCGGGAGGGTTAGCCAAAAACATTCAGTACTTC	CASSPIAGGLAKNIQYF
-	TRBV5-1	TRBJ1-3	-	TGCGCCAGCAGCTTGGGTTCAGACTCTGGAAACACCATATATTTT	CASSLGSDSGNTIYF
-	TRBV14	TRBJ2-5	-	TGTGCCAGCAGCCCCCGACTACCGGAAGAGACCCAGTACTTC	CASSPRLPEETQYF
-	TRBV7-2	TRBJ1-2	-	TGTGCCAGCAGCTTATTAGAGGACTTC	CASSLLEDF
-	TRBV5-1	TRBJ1-2	-	TGCGCCAGCAGCTTGGAATCCAGGGTGACCGGCTACACCTTC	CASSLESRVTGYTF
-	TRBV29-1	TRBJ1-1	-	TGCAGCACCAGGGATTCTGGGACTGAAGCTTTCTTT	CSTRDSGTEAFF
-	TRBV24-1	TRBJ1-1	-	TGTGCCACCAGTAGGACGGGACAACAGAACACTGAAGCTTTCTTT	CATSRTGQQNTEAFF
-	TRBV2	TRBJ2-7	-	TGTGCCAGCAGTGATGAGGGCGGGCCCAACGAGCAGTACTTC	CASSDEGGPNEQYF
-	TRBV6-6	TRBJ1-2	TRBD1	TGTGCCAGCACTTTCTCCCCACAGGGGAACTATGGCTACACCTTC	CASTFSPQGNYGYTF
-	TRBV9	TRBJ2-1	TRBD2	TGTGCCAGCAGCATCAGGACTAGCGGGTACAATGAGCAGTTCTTC	CASSIRTSGYNEQFF
-	TRBV4-1	TRBJ2-2	-	TGCGCCAGCAGCCAAGACGGCCTCCGGGTAGGGGAGCTGTTTTTT	CASSQDGLRVGELFF
-	TRBV18	TRBJ2-7	TRBD1	TGTGCCAGCTCACCTGGACAGGACCTCTCCTACGAGCAGTACTTC	CASSPGQDLSYEQYF
-	TRBV5-4	TRBJ1-1	-	TGTGCCAGCAGCGGGGCCATGGGCACTGAAGCTTTCTTT	CASSGAMGTEAFF
-	TRBV6-2/TRBV6-3	TRBJ2-7	-	TGTGCCAGCAGTTACCGAGACTACGAGCAGTACTTC	CASSYRDYEQYF
-	TRBV5-1	TRBJ2-5	TRBD1	TGCGCCAGCAGCAGCCGCCCGGGACAGCACTTAGAGACCCAGTACTTC	CASSSRPGQHLETQYF
once	TRBV7-2	TRBJ2-3	TRBD2	TGTGCCAGCAGCCCCGGGACTAGCGGGACTAGGGATACGCAGTATTTT	CASSPGTSGTRDTQYF
-	TRBV29-1	TRBJ2-3	TRBD2	TGCAGCGCGGCCGGAGCGGGAGGGACAGATACGCAGTATTTT	CSAAGAGGTDTQYF
-	TRBV6-5	TRBJ2-7	TRBD2	TGTGCCAGCGGAGGGATAGCGGGAAGGGAGCAGTACTTC	CASGGIAGREQYF
-	TRBV19	TRBJ2-7	TRBD1	TGTGCCGGGGGCTCCGGGACAGGGGATGTGAACGAGCAGTACTTC	CAGGSGTGDVNEQYF
-	TRBV7-9	TRBJ2-2	TRBD1	TGTGCCAGCTGCCAGGGGGCGAACACCGGGGAGCTGTTTTTT	CASCQGANTGELFF
-	TRBV6-5	TRBJ1-2	-	TGTGCCAGCGCCAGACAAAACTATGGCTACACCTTC	CASARQNYGYTF
-	TRBV29-1	TRBJ1-1	-	TGCAGCGTTGAAAGGGGAATGAACACTGAAGCTTTCTTT	CSVERGMNTEAFF
few	TRBV21-1	TRBJ2-7	-	TGTGCCAGCAGCACAGGGACAGGTCCCTACGAGCAGTACTTC	CASSTGTGPYEQYF
-	TRBV1	TRBJ2-7	-	TGCACCAGCAGCCAAGCCCTCGGGACTAGCGGGAAAGGCGAGCAGTACTTC	CTSSQALGTSGKGEQYF
-	TRBV19	TRBJ2-1	-	TGTGCCAGTAGTATAGGGCTAGCGAGTACTAATGAGCAGTTCTTC	CASSIGLASTNEQFF
-	TRBV11-2	TRBJ2-1	TRBD2	TGTGCCAGCAGCTTCGGACGGAAGATAGCGGGAGTAACCTACAATGAGCAGTTCTTC	CASSFGRKIAGVTYNEQFF
few	TRBV7-3	TRBJ2-2	-	TGTGCCAGCAGTTTACAGGGGAACACCGGGGAGCTGTTTTTT	CASSLQGNTGELFF
few	TRBV24-1	TRBJ2-3	TRBD2	TGTGCCACCAGTGAGCGGGAGGGCCTGGCAGATACGCAGTATTTT	CATSEREGLADTQYF
once	TRBV9	TRBJ2-5	TRBD2	TGTGCCAGCAGCGTAGTGGGACTAGCGGGACAAGAGACCCAGTACTTC	CASSVVGLAGQETQYF
-	TRBV12-3/TRBV12-4	TRBJ2-7	TRBD1	TGTGCCAGCAGTTTAGGGGACAGGGAGTACTTC	CASSLGDREYF
-	TRBV9	TRBJ2-1	-	TGTGCCAGCAGCGAGGTCGCGGATAATAGGTACAATGAGCAGTTCTTC	CASSEVADNRYNEQFF
-	TRBV4-2	TRBJ2-1	-	TGTGCCAGCAGCCAAGGAGTATCCCCCTACAATGAGCAGTTCTTC	CASSQGVSPYNEQFF
-	TRBV4-1	TRBJ2-5	-	TGCGCCAGCAGCCAAGGACCTCTAGCTACCCCAGAGACCCAGTACTTC	CASSQGPLATPETQYF
-	TRBV7-2	TRBJ1-6	TRBD1	TGTGCCAGCAGGGGACAAGGGGGCCAAAATTCACCCCTCCACTTT	CASRGQGGQNSPLHF
-	TRBV24-1	TRBJ2-7	-	TGTGCCACCAGTGACCTACGACAGCAACTTTACTACGAGCAGTACTTC	CATSDLRQQLYYEQYF
-	TRBV7-8	TRBJ1-1	-	TGTGCCAGCAGCTTAGCCCCCCCCCACAGATCCAACACTGAAGCTTTCTTT	CASSLAPPHRSNTEAFF
-	TRBV19	TRBJ1-1	-	TGTGCCAGTACTCCCCTCGACAGGTCGGACACTGAAGCTTTCTTT	CASTPLDRSDTEAFF
-	TRBV28	TRBJ2-7	TRBD2	TGTGCCAGCAGCAGCGGGGGTCGTAACGAGCAGTACTTC	CASSSGGRNEQYF
-	TRBV6-4	TRBJ2-2	-	TGTGCCAGTACCCCAGAACTAGGGACCGGGGAGCTGTTTTTT	CASTPELGTGELFF
-	TRBV2	TRBJ2-2	-	TGTGCCAGCAGTGATACGGGAGGGGAGCTGTTTTTT	CASSDTGGELFF
-	TRBV6-6	TRBJ2-1	TRBD2	TGTGCCAGCAGTTTCCGACTAGCGGGGAATCAGAATGAGCAGTTCTTC	CASSFRLAGNQNEQFF
-	TRBV23-1	TRBJ2-7	TRBD1	TGCGCCAGCAGTCAGGACAGGGAAAGAGGAGAGCAGTACTTC	CASSQDRERGEQYF